This entry is about one T cell receptor beta chain. Its antigen is currently not known. No qualities accompany the bases; no much larger clone lies one base away. The data belong to a study of human T cells and chemical hapten exposure (dated by TCRdb to the early 2020s). For the study in its entirety: Libraries were combined into a pool for sequencing, and differences in TCR yield between samples came mainly from small differences in library volumes within the pool. Peripheral blood TCR repertoire changes were tracked in vivo in alopecia patients during primary and secondary sensitization to the hapten diphenylcyclopropenone (DPC). For every blood RNA sample, sequencing covered both the TCR alpha and TCR beta chains.

Preparation of the library involved RACE. Instrument on record: NextSeq 500. During library preparation, unique molecular identifiers were attached to individual cDNA molecules so that TCRs could be counted in a quantitative, reproducible way. In the paper's pipeline: The median number of TCRs per sample was 95,638, ranging from about 23,224 to 750,000. The Decombinator software suite was used to annotate V, J and CDR3 in the TCR reads. For the PS versus PT1 abundance plots, all samples were subsampled to the same number of TCRs (28,000). TCRs were defined as expanded if absent before sensitization and observed at least eight times at the 2-week time point. In-frame beta chains were kept once TCRdb had trimmed the public reads at Q25 with fastp and called clones with MiXCR. Each CDR3 protein gets just one entry, which takes the most common genes and DNA from the rows behind it. The V and J calls and clone size come from TCRdb's table, not from the authors' own analysis. This sample holds 40,000 to 45,000 distinct CDR3 sequences; about 3.5% were observed only once. Of the sample, around 5% falls within the top ten clones.

The sample's time point, from its label and the paper: healthy volunteer bleed at 6 weeks. Unfractionated whole blood was collected in Tempus Blood RNA tubes, and total RNA was extracted from that blood. A handful of healthy volunteers were used as TCR sequencing controls and were bled at day 0, 2 weeks and 6 weeks. General conclusions and limits of the study: After repeated subsampling, the strength of the expansion versus patch-test correlation and the threshold at which it became significant changed. The number of TCRs above 1 in 1000 frequency did not change with DPC sensitization; there was no evidence of global repertoire structure alterations.

V drops 5 bases and J drops 2 bases, leaving 12 bases in between. The CDR3, cysteine through phenylalanine, is 14 amino acids long. Only the CDR3 region is kept as DNA, spanning 42 bases read in frame from base 1. The germline V gene encodes CDR1 ENHRY and CDR2 SYGVKD. This TCR was sampled from a human donor in good health. Some clones in this sample may be carry-over from other donors' samples. The specimen was whole blood. The chain uses TRBV10-3 and TRBJ1-1; 6 matching bases give a weak D call of TRBD1. The CDR3 is CAISTGTGNTEAFF. The DNA reads TGTGCCATCAGTACAGGGACGGGAAACACTGAAGCTTTCTTT.